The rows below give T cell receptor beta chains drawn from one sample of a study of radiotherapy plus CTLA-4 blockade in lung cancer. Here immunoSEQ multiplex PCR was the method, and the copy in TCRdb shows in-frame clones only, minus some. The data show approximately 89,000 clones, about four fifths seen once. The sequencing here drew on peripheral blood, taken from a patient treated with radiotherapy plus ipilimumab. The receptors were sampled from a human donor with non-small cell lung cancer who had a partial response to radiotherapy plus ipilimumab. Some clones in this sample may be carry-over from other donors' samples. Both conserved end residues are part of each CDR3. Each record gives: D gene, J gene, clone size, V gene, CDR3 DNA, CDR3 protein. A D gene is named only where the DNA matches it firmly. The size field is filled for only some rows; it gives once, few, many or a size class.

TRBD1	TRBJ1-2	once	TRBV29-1	TGCAGCGTTCGCTCGACAGGGGACGGTGGCTACACCTTC	CSVRSTGDGGYTF
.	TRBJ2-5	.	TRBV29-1	TGCAGCGTTAAGAATGGACATCTCAGGGAAGAGACCCAGTACTTC	CSVKNGHLREETQYF
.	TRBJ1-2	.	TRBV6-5	TGTGCCAGCAGTTACTTAGGCCGCCCGACAGACTATGGCTACACCTTC	CASSYLGRPTDYGYTF
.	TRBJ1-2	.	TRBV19	TGTGCCAGTAGTATCAGGGATCGGGACTATGGCTACACCTTC	CASSIRDRDYGYTF
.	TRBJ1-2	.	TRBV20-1	TGCAGTGGAGCGACTGGCTACACCTTC	CSGATGYTF
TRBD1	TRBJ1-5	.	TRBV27	TGTGCCAGCAGACCCCGACAGGGCGAATTCAATCAGCCCCAGCATTTT	CASRPRQGEFNQPQHF
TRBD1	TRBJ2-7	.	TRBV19	TGTGCCAGTAGCCACCGGGACAGGTCTCGAGAGCAGTACTTC	CASSHRDRSREQYF
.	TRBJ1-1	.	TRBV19	TGTGCCAGTAGTCGGGGGGGGTACGGGAACACTGAAGCTTTCTTT	CASSRGGYGNTEAFF
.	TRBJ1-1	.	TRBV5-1	TGCGCCAGCAGCTTACAGGGCATGAACACTGAAGCTTTCTTT	CASSLQGMNTEAFF
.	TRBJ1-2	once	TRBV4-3	TGCGCCAGCAGCCAAGATATCAGGCAGAACTATGGCTACACCTTC	CASSQDIRQNYGYTF
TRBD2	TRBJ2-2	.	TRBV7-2	TGTGCCAGCAGCTTCGGCGGGGGGTTCACCGGGGAGCTGTTTTTT	CASSFGGGFTGELFF
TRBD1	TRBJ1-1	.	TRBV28	TGTGCCAGCAGTCCGGGGACAGCACTTAACACTGAAGCTTTCTTT	CASSPGTALNTEAFF
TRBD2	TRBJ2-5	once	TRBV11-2	TGTGCCAGCAGCTTAACTAGCGGGAGGGAGTACTTC	CASSLTSGREYF
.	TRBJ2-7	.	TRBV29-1	TGCAGCGTTGTAGTGGGAACAGGGCTCTACGAGCAGTACTTC	CSVVVGTGLYEQYF
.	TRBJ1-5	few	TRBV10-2	TGCGCCAGCAGTGAGGGCAGGCTCTCGACCCAGCATTTT	CASSEGRLSTQHF
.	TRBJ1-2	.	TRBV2	TGTGCCAGCAGTGACGAAACGGTTGGCTACACCTTC	CASSDETVGYTF
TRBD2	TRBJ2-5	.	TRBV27	TGTGCCAGCAGTCCAAGACTAGCGGGAGTCGGAGAGACCCAGTACTTC	CASSPRLAGVGETQYF
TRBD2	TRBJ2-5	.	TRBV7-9	TGTGCCAGCAGCCCAGGGACTAGAAAAGAGACCCAGTACTTC	CASSPGTRKETQYF
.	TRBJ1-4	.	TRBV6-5	TGTGCCAGCAGTACCCAGGGTGAAAAACTGTTTTTT	CASSTQGEKLFF
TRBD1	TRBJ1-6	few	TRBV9	TGTGCCAGCAGCGTAGGGACAGGATATAATTCACCCCTCCACTTT	CASSVGTGYNSPLHF
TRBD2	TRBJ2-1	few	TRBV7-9	TGTGCCAGCAGCTTAGTTGCTAGCGGGGGGAATAATGAGCAGTTCTTC	CASSLVASGGNNEQFF
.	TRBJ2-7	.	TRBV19	TGTGCCAGTAGTATCCAAGTAAACGGCTACGAGCAGTACTTC	CASSIQVNGYEQYF
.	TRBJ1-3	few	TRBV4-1	TGCGCCAGCAGCCAGTGGGCCATCTCTGGAAACACCATATATTTT	CASSQWAISGNTIYF
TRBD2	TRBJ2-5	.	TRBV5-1	TGCGCCAGCAGCTTGGGACTAGCGACGGTAGAGACCCAGTACTTC	CASSLGLATVETQYF
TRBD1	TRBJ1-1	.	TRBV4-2	TGTGCCAGCAGCCGAGAGGACAGGGTGGAGACTGAAGCTTTCTTT	CASSREDRVETEAFF
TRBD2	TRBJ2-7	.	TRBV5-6	TGTGCCAGCAGCATAGCGGGAGGAACGACGCAGTACTTC	CASSIAGGTTQYF
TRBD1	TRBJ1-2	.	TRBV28	TGTGCCAGCAGAAAGGACAGGGGGCTAGGCGGCTACACCTTC	CASRKDRGLGGYTF
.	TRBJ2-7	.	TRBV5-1	TGCGCCAGCAGCCCCCAGGCAGCTTTGTCCTACGAGCAGTACTTC	CASSPQAALSYEQYF
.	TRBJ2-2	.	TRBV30	TGTGCCTGGACCCGCAGGGGGGAGCTGTTTTTT	CAWTRRGELFF
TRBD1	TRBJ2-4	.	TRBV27	TGTGCCAGCAGACCGACAGGGGGTTGGGACATTCAGTACTTC	CASRPTGGWDIQYF
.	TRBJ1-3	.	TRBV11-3	TGTGCCAGCAGCTTAGGCGGAAGCTCTGGAAACACCATATATTTT	CASSLGGSSGNTIYF
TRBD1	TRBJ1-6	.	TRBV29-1	TGCAGCGTTAGGGACAGGCTTAATTCACCCCTCCACTTT	CSVRDRLNSPLHF
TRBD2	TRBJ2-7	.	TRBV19	TGTGCCAGTAGTCATACGGCTAGCGGGAGCTACGAGCAGTACTTC	CASSHTASGSYEQYF
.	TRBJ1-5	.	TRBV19	TGTGCCAGTAGTCCGAGGTCCCGAACAAGCAATCAGCCCCAGCATTTT	CASSPRSRTSNQPQHF
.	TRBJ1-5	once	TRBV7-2	TGTGCCAGCAGCTTAGGCGGCAGGGCCTATCCGCCCCAGCATTTT	CASSLGGRAYPPQHF
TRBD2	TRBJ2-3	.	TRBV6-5	TGTGCCAGCCTGCGGGAGCCAGATACGCAGTATTTT	CASLREPDTQYF
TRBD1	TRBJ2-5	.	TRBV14	TGTGCCAGCAGCCAAATTCTAAACAGGGGTCGGGAGACCCAGTACTTC	CASSQILNRGRETQYF
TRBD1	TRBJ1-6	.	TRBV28	TGTGCCAGCAGGCCGGACAGGGGGGACTCACCCCTCCACTTT	CASRPDRGDSPLHF
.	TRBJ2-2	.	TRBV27	TGTGCCAGCAGTTTTCGTTTTTTGCAGTTCTTTACGAACACCGGGGAGCTGTTTTTT	CASSFRFLQFFTNTGELFF
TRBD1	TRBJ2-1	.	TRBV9	TGTGCCAGCAGCCCTCGACAGGGGGACCTGAACAATGAGCAGTTCTTC	CASSPRQGDLNNEQFF
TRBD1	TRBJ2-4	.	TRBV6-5	TGTGCCAGCAACCCCGGACAGGAGAAAAACATTCAGTACTTC	CASNPGQEKNIQYF
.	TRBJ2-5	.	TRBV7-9	TGTGCCAGCAGCCAAAACGGTGGGGCAGAGACCCAGTACTTC	CASSQNGGAETQYF
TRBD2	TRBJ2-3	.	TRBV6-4	TGTGCCAGCAGTGATGTCCCGGGACTACGCACAGATACGCAGTATTTT	CASSDVPGLRTDTQYF
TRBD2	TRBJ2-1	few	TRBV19	TGTGCCAGTAGTACCCCCTATAGCGGGAGGGCTCGCAATGAGCAGTTCTTC	CASSTPYSGRARNEQFF
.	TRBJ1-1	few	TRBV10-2	TGCGCCAGCAGCGCCGTGTTGGGGCAAGCTTTCTTT	CASSAVLGQAFF
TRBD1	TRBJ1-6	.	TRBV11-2	TGTGCCAGCAGCTTAGGAGGGACAGGGATTTCACCCCTCCACTTT	CASSLGGTGISPLHF
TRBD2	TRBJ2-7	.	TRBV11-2	TGTGCCAGCAGCTATACTAGCGGGGGGGCAGGGGAGCAGTACTTC	CASSYTSGGAGEQYF
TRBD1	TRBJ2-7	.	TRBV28	TGTGCCAGCAGCCCCGTCCGGACAGGGAAAAACGAGCAGTACTTC	CASSPVRTGKNEQYF
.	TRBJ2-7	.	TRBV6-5	TGTGCCAGCAGTCAGGGCTCCTACGAGCAGTACTTC	CASSQGSYEQYF
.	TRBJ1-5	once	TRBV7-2	TGTGCCAGCAGCTTACAGGGAAATCAGCCCCAGCATTTT	CASSLQGNQPQHF